The rows below give T cell receptor beta chains drawn from one sample of a study of cytomegalovirus exposure and HLA in healthy donors. Libraries were prepared by immunoSEQ multiplex PCR; TCRdb keeps only in-frame clonotypes and omits some of them. The sample carries approximately 150,000 clones, about 80% recorded once. The sequencing input was PBMCs. These receptors all come from a man aged 30-40 years in good health and CMV-seropositive. CDR3s include the opening cysteine and the closing phenylalanine or tryptophan.

j_call	v_call	cdr3_aa
TRBJ2-5	TRBV4-1	CASSQDLLVAGRGGGETQYF
TRBJ1-1	TRBV28	CASSLRRRVTEAFF
TRBJ2-5	TRBV7-9	CASSFGAVSGTETQYF
TRBJ2-5	TRBV5-1	CASSLDGGGSGETQYF
TRBJ1-2	TRBV6-1	CASNSQGSGVYGYTF
TRBJ2-3	TRBV4-2	CASSQAGLQGAQDTQYF
TRBJ2-5	TRBV5-4	CASSVRGGIETQYF
TRBJ1-1	TRBV2	CASNQQARNTEAFF
TRBJ1-2	TRBV5-6	CASTGDRGPRGYTF
TRBJ2-1	TRBV6-1	CASSTGTGENEQFF
TRBJ2-1	TRBV11-2	CASSRLGGASYNEQFF
TRBJ2-7	TRBV28	CASSFGGSGEVEQYF
TRBJ2-3	TRBV28	CASSLAGGTDTQYF
TRBJ1-5	TRBV2	CASSVLLNQPQHF
TRBJ2-1	TRBV5-1	CASSLSFSAGGNTYNEQFF
.	TRBV28	CASSLWESSYEQYF
TRBJ2-1	TRBV7-2	CASSDGGEQFF
TRBJ2-3	TRBV5-1	CASSLESGGRTDTQYF
TRBJ2-2	TRBV18	CASSRSEVPNTGELFF
TRBJ1-2	TRBV19	CASSSETGGDTF
TRBJ1-1	TRBV7-9	CASSSWTGGETEAFF
TRBJ2-7	TRBV5-1	CASRPNGLAGYEQYF
TRBJ2-3	TRBV19	CASSIDDSSGTDTQYF
TRBJ2-1	TRBV6-4	CASSASGDNEQFF
TRBJ2-1	TRBV15	CATSRASGGGDEQFF
TRBJ2-1	TRBV27	CASSLRGGPASLNEQFF
TRBJ2-7	TRBV11-2	CASSFEAGYEQYF
TRBJ2-7	TRBV2	CASSEWEGPPYEQYF
TRBJ1-2	TRBV13	CASSRRGRAYGYTF
TRBJ1-6	TRBV2	CAGGTDNSPLHF
TRBJ1-1	TRBV6-5	CASSPRQGNTEAFF
TRBJ2-5	TRBV25-1	CASSESGRGLRETQYF
TRBJ1-4	TRBV28	CASGPTGVGNEKLFF
TRBJ1-1	TRBV5-5	CASSRWTVNTEAFF
TRBJ1-1	TRBV4-3	CASSQDERNTEAFF
TRBJ2-5	TRBV11-2	CASSLGTSVLETQYF
TRBJ2-3	TRBV23-1	CASNCTGVPDTQYF
TRBJ1-1	TRBV2	CASIRSGKNTEAFF
TRBJ1-5	TRBV7-8	CASSARQANQPQHF
.	TRBV27	CASRGLAGGYEQYF
TRBJ2-2	TRBV28	CASGVGGANTGELFF
TRBJ2-7	TRBV30	CAWSVGTSVEQYF
TRBJ2-7	TRBV18	CASSPPSSYEQYF
TRBJ2-2	TRBV5-1	CASSFGQGGAGELFF
TRBJ1-4	TRBV18	CASSPQRTGVRNEKLFF
TRBJ1-2	TRBV28	CATRDSTGIYGYTF
TRBJ1-2	TRBV2	CASSPDQGYGYTF
TRBJ1-2	TRBV11-2	CASSEAPPGQDNYGYTF
TRBJ2-1	TRBV11-2	CASSLIRDRTYNEQFF
TRBJ1-4	TRBV23-1	CASSLGQGLNFYEKLFF
TRBJ1-4	TRBV9	CASSAGVGEKLFF
TRBJ1-1	TRBV7-6	CASSWLGGTESFF
TRBJ2-5	TRBV5-5	CASSLGGLAGVETQYF